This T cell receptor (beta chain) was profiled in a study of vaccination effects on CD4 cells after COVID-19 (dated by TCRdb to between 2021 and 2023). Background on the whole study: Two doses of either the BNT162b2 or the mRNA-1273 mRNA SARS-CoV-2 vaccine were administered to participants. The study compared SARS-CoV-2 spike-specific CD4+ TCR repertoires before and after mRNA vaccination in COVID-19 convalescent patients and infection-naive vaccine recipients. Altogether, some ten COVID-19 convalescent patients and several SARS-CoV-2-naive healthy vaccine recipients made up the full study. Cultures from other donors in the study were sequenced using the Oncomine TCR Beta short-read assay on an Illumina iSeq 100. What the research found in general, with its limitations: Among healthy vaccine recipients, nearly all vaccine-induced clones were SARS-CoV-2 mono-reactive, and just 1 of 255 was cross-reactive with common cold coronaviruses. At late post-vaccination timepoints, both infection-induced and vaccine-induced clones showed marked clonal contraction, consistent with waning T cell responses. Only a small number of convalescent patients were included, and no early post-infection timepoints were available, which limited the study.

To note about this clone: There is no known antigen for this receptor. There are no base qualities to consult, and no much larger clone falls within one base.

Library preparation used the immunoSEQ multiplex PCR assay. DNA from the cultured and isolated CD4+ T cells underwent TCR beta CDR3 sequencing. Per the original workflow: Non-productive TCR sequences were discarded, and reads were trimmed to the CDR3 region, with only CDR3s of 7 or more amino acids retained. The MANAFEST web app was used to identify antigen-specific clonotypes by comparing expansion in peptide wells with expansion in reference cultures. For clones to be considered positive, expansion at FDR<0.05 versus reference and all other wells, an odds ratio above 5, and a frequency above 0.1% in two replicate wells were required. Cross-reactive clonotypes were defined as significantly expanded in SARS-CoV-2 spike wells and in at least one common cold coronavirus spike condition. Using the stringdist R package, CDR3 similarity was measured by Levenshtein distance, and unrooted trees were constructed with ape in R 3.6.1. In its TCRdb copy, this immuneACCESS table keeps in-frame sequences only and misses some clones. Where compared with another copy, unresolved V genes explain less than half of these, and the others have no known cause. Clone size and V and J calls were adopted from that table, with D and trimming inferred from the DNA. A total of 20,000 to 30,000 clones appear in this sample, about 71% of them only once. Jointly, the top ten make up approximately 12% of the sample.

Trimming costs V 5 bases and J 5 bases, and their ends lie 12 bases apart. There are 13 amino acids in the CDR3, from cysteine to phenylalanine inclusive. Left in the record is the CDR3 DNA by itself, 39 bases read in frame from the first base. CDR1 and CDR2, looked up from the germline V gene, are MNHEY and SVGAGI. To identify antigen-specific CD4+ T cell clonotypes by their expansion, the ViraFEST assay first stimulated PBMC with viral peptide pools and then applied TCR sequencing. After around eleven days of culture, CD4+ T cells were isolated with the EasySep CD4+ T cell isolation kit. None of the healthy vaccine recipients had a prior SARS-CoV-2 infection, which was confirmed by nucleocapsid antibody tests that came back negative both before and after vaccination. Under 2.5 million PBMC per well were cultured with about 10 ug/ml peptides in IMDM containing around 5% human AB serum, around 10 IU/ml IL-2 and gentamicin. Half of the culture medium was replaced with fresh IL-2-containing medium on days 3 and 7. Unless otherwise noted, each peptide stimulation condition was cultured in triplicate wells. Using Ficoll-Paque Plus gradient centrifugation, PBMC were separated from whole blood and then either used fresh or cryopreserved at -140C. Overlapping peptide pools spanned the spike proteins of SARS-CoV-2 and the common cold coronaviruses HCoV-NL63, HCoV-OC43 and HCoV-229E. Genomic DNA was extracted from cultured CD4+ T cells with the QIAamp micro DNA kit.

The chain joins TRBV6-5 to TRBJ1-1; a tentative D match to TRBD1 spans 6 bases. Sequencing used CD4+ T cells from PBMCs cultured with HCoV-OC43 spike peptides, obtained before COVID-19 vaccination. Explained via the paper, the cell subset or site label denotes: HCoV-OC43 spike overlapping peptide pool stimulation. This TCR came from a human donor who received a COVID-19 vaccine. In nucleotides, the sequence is TGTGCCAGCAGTCTAGGGGGGGTGACTGAAGCTTTCTTT. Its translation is CASSLGGVTEAFF.